One T cell receptor (beta chain) is described in this entry. Study processing details: Estimation of nucleated cell counts relied on the amplification of reference gene primers. Measured with immunoSEQ multiplex PCR; TCRdb has only the in-frame clones, and not every one. V and J calls and clone size are those listed in that table; D and trimming were worked out from the DNA. The profile covers about 670,000 clones, with 85% to 90% appearing a single time and under 0.3% taken by the ten largest. This CDR3 is built from 16 residues. V was pared by 2 bases and J by 2 bases, with 15 bases between. Germline CDR1 reads WSHSY; CDR2 reads SAAADI. The sample belongs to a study of blood T cell repertoires in COVID-19. Whole-study context: Specimens from acute and convalescent COVID-19 originated in the United States, Italy and Spain. T cells, B-cell-depleted T cells, or PBMCs provided the cDNA or gDNA that served as material.

The sample taken for sequencing was peripheral blood. This rearrangement joins TRBV10-2 to TRBJ1-2; D is perhaps TRBD1 (6 bases). This clonotype originated in a woman under 30 with acute or convalescent COVID-19. The CDR3 region is CASSETKTGSNYGYTF. Here the CDR3 DNA reads TGCGCCAGCAGTGAGACGAAGACAGGTTCCAACTATGGCTACACCTTC.